The present T cell receptor (beta chain) was sequenced within a study of blood T cells in healthy people across ages. About the study: Template switching captured about one barcoded beta molecule per two T cells. Whole-study results and caveats: Researchers said unsorted PBMCs prevented a conclusive naive versus antigen-experienced comparison. Per million T cells, TCR beta diversity dropped roughly linearly as age increased.

In its sample, this clonotype was seen many times. What it binds is unknown. With a J-beta primer mix and a sample-barcoded 5' primer, a second PCR ran about 7 to 12 cycles. All cDNA molecules were each tagged by a template-switch adaptor with 12 random nucleotides. TCRdb re-called the 5' RACE reads through MiXCR, storing one row per CDR3 protein. This table has 650,000 to 950,000 distinct CDR3 sequences, around 42% appearing once. V lost 0 bases to trimming and J lost 0 bases, with 8 bases between them. CDR3 size: 15 residues. The germline V gene has CDR1 SGHAT and CDR2 FQNNGV. Sequencing was carried out using blood. This rearrangement joins TRBV11-2 to TRBJ1-1, with D perhaps TRBD1 (5 bases). The TCR was taken from a man in his fifties or sixties in good health. In DNA, the CDR3 is TGTGCCAGCAGCTTAGATCCGGACATGAACACTGAAGCTTTCTTT. This sequence encodes CASSLDPDMNTEAFF.